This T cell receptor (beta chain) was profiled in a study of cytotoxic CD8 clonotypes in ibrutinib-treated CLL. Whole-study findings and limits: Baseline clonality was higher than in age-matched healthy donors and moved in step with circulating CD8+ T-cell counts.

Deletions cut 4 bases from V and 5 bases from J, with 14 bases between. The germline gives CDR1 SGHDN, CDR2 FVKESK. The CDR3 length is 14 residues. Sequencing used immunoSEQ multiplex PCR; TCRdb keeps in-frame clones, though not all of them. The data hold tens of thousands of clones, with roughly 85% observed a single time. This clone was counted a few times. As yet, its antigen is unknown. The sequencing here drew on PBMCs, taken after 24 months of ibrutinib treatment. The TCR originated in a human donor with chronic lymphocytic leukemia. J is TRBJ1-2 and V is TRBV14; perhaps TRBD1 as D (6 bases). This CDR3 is CASSPRTAYYGYTF. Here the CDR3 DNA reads TGTGCCAGCAGCCCACGGACAGCGTATTATGGCTACACCTTC.